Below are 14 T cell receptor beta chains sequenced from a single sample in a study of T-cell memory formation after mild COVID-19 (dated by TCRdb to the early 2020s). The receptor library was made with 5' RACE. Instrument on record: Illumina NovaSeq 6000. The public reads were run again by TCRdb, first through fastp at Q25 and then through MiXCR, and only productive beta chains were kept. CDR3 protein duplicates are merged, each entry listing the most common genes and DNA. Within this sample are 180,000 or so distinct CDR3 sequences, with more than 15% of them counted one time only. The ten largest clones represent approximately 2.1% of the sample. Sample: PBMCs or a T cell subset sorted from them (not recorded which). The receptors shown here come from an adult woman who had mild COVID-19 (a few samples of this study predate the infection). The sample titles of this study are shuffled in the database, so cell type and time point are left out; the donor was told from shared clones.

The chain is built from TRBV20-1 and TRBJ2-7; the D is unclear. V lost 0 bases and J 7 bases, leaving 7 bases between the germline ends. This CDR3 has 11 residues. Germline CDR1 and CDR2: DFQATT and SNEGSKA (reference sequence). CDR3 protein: CSARDLWEQYF. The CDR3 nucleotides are TGCAGTGCTAGAGATCTTTGGGAGCAGTACTTC.

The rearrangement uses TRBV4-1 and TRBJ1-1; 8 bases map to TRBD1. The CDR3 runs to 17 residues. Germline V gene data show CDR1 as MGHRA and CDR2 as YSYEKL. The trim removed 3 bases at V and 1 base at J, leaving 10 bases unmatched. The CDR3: CASSHGQGAPRNTEAFF. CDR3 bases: TGCGCCAGCAGCCATGGCCAGGGGGCGCCTCGGAACACTGAAGCTTTCTTT.

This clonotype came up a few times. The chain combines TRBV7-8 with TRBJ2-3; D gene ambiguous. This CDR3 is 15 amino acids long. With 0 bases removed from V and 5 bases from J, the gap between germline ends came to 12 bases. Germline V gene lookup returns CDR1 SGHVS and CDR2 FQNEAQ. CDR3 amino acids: CASSLARHEVDTQYF. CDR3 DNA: TGTGCCAGCAGCTTAGCTAGACACGAAGTAGATACGCAGTATTTT. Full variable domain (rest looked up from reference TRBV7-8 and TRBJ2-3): GAGVSQSPRYKVAKRGQDVALRCDPISGHVSLFWYQQALGQGPEFLTYFQNEAQLDKSGLPSDRFFAERPEGSVSTLKIQRTQQEDSAVYLCASSLARHEVDTQYFGPGTRLTVL.

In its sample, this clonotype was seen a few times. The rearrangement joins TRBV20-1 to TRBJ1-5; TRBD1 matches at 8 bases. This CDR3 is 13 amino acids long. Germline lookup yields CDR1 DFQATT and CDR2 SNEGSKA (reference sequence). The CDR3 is CSVRGLGNQPQHF. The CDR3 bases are TGCAGCGTCAGGGGGCTCGGCAATCAGCCCCAGCATTTT.

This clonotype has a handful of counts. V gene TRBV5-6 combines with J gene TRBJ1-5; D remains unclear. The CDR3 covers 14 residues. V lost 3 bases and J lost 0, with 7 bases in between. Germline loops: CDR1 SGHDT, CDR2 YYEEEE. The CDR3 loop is CASSSPSSNQPQHF. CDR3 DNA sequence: TGTGCCAGCAGCTCGCCGTCTAGCAATCAGCCCCAGCATTTT.

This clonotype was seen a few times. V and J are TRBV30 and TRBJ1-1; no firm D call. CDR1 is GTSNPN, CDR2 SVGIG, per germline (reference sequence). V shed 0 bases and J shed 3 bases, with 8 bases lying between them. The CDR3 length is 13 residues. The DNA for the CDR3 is TGTGCCTGGAGTGTACAGCTTGACACTGAAGCTTTCTTT. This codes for CAWSVQLDTEAFF.

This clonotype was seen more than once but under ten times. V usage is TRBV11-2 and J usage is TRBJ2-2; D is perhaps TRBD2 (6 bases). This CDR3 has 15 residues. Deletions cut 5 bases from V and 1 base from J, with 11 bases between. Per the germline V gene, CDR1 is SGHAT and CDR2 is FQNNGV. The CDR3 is CASSGAGVNTGELFF. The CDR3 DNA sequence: TGTGCCAGCAGCGGAGCGGGCGTGAACACCGGGGAGCTGTTTTTT. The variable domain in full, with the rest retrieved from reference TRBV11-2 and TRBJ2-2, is EAGVAQSPRYKIIEKRQSVAFWCNPISGHATLYWYQQILGQGPKLLIQFQNNGVVDDSQLPKDRFSAERLKGVDSTLKIQPAKLEDSAVYLCASSGAGVNTGELFFGEGSRLTVL.

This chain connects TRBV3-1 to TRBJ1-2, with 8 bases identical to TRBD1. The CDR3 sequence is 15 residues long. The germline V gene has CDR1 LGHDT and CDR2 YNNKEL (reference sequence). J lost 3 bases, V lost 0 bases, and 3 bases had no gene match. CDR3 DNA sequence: TGTGCCAGCAGCCAAGATGACAGGGGATACTATGGCTACACCTTC. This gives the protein CASSQDDRGYYGYTF.

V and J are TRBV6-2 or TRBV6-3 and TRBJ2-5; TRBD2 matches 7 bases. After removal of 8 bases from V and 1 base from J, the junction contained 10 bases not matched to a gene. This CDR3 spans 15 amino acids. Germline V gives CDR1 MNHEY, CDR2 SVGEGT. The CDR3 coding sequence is TGTGCCAGCTCACGGAGCGGGAAGCCCCAAGAGACCCAGTACTTC. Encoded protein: CASSRSGKPQETQYF.

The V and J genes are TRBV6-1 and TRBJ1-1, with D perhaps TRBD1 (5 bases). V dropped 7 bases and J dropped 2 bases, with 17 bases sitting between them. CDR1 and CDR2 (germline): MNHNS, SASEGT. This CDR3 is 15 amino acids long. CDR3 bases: TGTGCCAGCATTCTGCTACAGGCTATAAACACTGAAGCTTTCTTT. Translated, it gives CASILLQAINTEAFF.

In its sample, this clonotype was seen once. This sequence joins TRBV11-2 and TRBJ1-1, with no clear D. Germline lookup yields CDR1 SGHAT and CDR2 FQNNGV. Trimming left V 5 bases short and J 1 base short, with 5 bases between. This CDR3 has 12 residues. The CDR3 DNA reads TGTGCCAGCAGCCAAAGGAACACTGAAGCTTTCTTT. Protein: CASSQRNTEAFF. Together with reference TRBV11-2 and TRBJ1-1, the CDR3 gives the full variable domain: EAGVAQSPRYKIIEKRQSVAFWCNPISGHATLYWYQQILGQGPKLLIQFQNNGVVDDSQLPKDRFSAERLKGVDSTLKIQPAKLEDSAVYLCASSQRNTEAFFGQGTRLTVV.

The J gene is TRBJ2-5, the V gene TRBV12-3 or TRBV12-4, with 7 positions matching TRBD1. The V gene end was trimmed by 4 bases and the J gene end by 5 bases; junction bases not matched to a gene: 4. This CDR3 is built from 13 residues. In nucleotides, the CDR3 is TGTGCCAGCAGTTCGACAGGGCCGGAGACCCAGTACTTC. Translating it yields CASSSTGPETQYF.

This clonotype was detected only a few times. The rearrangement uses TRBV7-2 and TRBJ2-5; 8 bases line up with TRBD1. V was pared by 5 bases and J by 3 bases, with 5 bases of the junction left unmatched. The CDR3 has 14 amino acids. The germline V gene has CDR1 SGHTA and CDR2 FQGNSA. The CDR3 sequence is CASSRGQVKETQYF. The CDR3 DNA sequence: TGTGCCAGCAGCCGGGGACAGGTTAAAGAGACCCAGTACTTC.

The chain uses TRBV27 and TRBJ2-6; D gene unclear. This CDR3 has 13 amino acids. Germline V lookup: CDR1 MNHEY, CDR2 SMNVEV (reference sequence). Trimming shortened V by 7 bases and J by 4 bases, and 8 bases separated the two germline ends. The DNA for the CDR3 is TGTGCCAGCACTCCCCGGGGGGCCAACGTCCTGACTTTC. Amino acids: CASTPRGANVLTF.